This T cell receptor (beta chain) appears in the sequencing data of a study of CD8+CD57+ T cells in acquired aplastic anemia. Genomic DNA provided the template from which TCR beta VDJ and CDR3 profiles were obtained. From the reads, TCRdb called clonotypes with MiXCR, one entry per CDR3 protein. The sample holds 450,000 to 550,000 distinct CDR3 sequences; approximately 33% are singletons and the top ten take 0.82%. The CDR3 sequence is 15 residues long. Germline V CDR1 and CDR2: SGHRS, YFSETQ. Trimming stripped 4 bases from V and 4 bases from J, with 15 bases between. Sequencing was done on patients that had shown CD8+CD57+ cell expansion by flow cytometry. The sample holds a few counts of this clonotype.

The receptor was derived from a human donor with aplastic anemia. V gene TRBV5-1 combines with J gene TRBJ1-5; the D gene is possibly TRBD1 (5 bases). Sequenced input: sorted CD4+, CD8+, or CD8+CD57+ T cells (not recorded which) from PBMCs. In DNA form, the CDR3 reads TGCGCCAGCAGCCAGGGAGGGAACTTGAATCAGCCCCAGCATTTT. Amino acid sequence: CASSQGGNLNQPQHF. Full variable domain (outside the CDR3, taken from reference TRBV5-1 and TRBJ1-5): KAGVTQTPRYLIKTRGQQVTLSCSPISGHRSVSWYQQTPGQGLQFLFEYFSETQRNKGNFPGRFSGRQFSNSRSEMNVSTLELGDSALYLCASSQGGNLNQPQHFGDGTRLSIL.